These 15 T cell receptor beta chains came from one sample sequenced in a study of early T cells in non-severe SARS-CoV-2 infection. MiXCR was run by TCRdb on the 5' RACE reads, yielding one entry per CDR3 protein. The sample yields fewer than 75,000 distinct CDR3 sequences, 15% to 20% seen once. The input for sequencing was whole blood, taken at baseline. These receptors were obtained from an adult who was a healthcare worker with PCR-confirmed SARS-CoV-2 infection or an uninfected control (not recorded which).

This clonotype was detected a few times. The chain couples TRBV21-1 to TRBJ2-7. TRBV21-1 is a pseudogene segment. This CDR3 is 14 amino acids long. The CDR3 bases are TGTGCCAGCAGCACAAACCAGAGCTCCTACGAGCAGTACTTC. This translates into CASSTNQSSYEQYF.

J is TRBJ1-1 and V is TRBV10-2, with TRBD1 matching over 7 bases. Germline CDR1 is WSHSY and CDR2 is SAAADI. This CDR3 has 16 amino acids. V dropped 5 bases and J dropped 1; count of bases not matched to a gene: 10. This CDR3 is CASSSGSGTANTEAFF. CDR3 sequence (DNA): TGCGCCAGCAGTAGTGGCTCCGGGACAGCGAACACTGAAGCTTTCTTT.

V gene TRBV30 combines with J gene TRBJ2-3; D possibly corresponds to TRBD2 (6 bases). The CDR3 is 12 residues long. V shed 8 bases and J shed 6 bases, with 15 bases lying between them. The germline V gene encodes CDR1 GTSNPN and CDR2 SVGIG (reference sequence). The CDR3 here is CASQGLVDTQYF. The CDR3 DNA reads TGTGCCAGCCAGGGACTTGTCGATACGCAGTATTTT. Drawing the rest from reference TRBV30 and TRBJ2-3, the complete variable domain is SQTIHQWPATLVQPVGSPLSLECTVEGTSNPNLYWYRQAAGRGLQLLFYSVGIGQISSEVPQNLSASRPQDRQFILSSKKLLLSDSGFYLCASQGLVDTQYFGPGTRLTVL.

This clonotype was seen repeatedly, ten times or more. The chain couples TRBV2 to TRBJ1-1; 7 nucleotides align to TRBD1. Trimming took 3 bases from V and 10 from J; bases not matched to a gene: 8. CDR1 SNHLY and CDR2 FYNNEI come from the germline V gene. This CDR3 region has 13 residues. The CDR3 DNA follows: TGTGCCAGCAGTGAGTTTCAGGGGGAAGTAGCTTTCTTT. This codes for CASSEFQGEVAFF.

This clonotype was seen at least ten times. The chain has TRBV6-5 and TRBJ2-2; no definite D call. Trimming took 4 bases from V and 1 from J, leaving 10 bases between them. From germline, CDR1 is MNHEY and CDR2 SVGAGI. This CDR3 comprises 15 residues. This chain's CDR3 is CASSFSGGNTGELFF. The CDR3 DNA follows: TGTGCCAGCAGTTTCTCCGGCGGGAACACCGGGGAGCTGTTTTTT.

The chain couples TRBV10-3 to TRBJ2-7; tentatively, D is TRBD1 or TRBD2 (5 bases each). Germline CDR1 and CDR2: ENHRY and SYGVKD. The V gene lost 6 bases and the J gene lost 9 bases, with 15 bases spanning the gap. CDR3 length: 12 residues. CDR3 in amino acids: CAISASGTPQYF. CDR3 DNA: TGTGCCATCAGCGCATCCGGGACCCCGCAGTACTTC.

A few counts support this clonotype. The genes are TRBV2 and TRBJ2-1; TRBD1 aligns across 7 bases. The junction had 11 bases not matched to a gene; V was cut back by 8 bases and J by 7 bases. Germline V lookup: CDR1 SNHLY, CDR2 FYNNEI. This CDR3 spans 14 amino acids. CDR3 region: CASLGPQGSNEQFF. The CDR3 nucleotides are TGTGCCAGCCTAGGCCCACAGGGGTCAAATGAGCAGTTCTTC.

V and J are TRBV28 and TRBJ2-6; maybe TRBD1 (5 bases). Germline assignment: CDR1 MDHEN and CDR2 SYDVKM. The V gene lost 6 bases and the J gene lost 2 bases, with 14 bases spanning the gap. The CDR3 is made up of 16 amino acids. The CDR3 region has the DNA TGTGCCAGCAGACACAGCAGGGCTGCTGGGGCCAACGTCCTGACTTTC. Its translation is CASRHSRAAGANVLTF.

This clonotype has just a few counts. The gene calls are TRBV9 and TRBJ1-1, with a tentative D call TRBD1 (6 bases). There are 15 residues in the CDR3. CDR1 and CDR2 (germline): SGDLS, YYNGEE. V was trimmed by 0 bases and J by 4 bases, leaving 13 bases between them. In DNA, the CDR3 is TGTGCCAGCAGCGTAGTGAGTGGGGGCGGCACTGAAGCTTTCTTT. It codes for CASSVVSGGGTEAFF. Full variable domain (outside the CDR3, taken from reference TRBV9 and TRBJ1-1): DSGVTQTPKHLITATGQRVTLRCSPRSGDLSVYWYQQSLDQGLQFLIQYYNGEERAKGNILERFSAQQFPDLHSELNLSSLELGDSALYFCASSVVSGGGTEAFFGQGTRLTVV.

This clonotype was seen more than once but under ten times. The chain links TRBV3-1 to TRBJ1-6; D is uncertain. The CDR3 runs to 12 residues. CDR1 LGHDT and CDR2 YNNKEL come from the germline V gene (reference sequence). Trimming removed 1 base at V and 8 bases at J, with 3 bases between. CDR3 DNA: TGTGCCAGCAGCCAAGGGGATTCACCCCTCCACTTT. Amino acid sequence: CASSQGDSPLHF.

The rearrangement links TRBV27 to TRBJ2-1; unclear D gene. The germline V gene has CDR1 MNHEY and CDR2 SMNVEV (reference sequence). This CDR3 has 14 amino acids. Trimming removed 3 bases from V and 8 bases from J, with 14 bases in between. CDR3 region: CASSFNRRSDEQFF. The CDR3 DNA reads as TGTGCCAGCAGTTTCAACCGACGTTCGGATGAGCAGTTCTTC.

The chain carries TRBV2 and TRBJ2-1; possible D gene TRBD2, 6 bases. The CDR3 runs to 13 residues. Per germline, CDR1 SNHLY and CDR2 FYNNEI. V was pared by 8 bases and J by 6 bases, with 14 bases between. CDR3 sequence reads: CASEATSFNEQFF. In nucleotides, the CDR3 is TGTGCCAGCGAGGCTACTAGCTTCAATGAGCAGTTCTTC.

The chain has TRBV28 and TRBJ2-7; no clear D. This CDR3 spans 13 amino acids. V was trimmed by 3 bases and J by 6 bases, leaving 12 bases between them. In germline, CDR1 is MDHEN, CDR2 SYDVKM. The DNA of the CDR3 is TGTGCCAGCAGTTTTGTCCTGACTCTCGAGCAGTACTTC. Translated: CASSFVLTLEQYF. Together with reference TRBV28 and TRBJ2-7, the CDR3 gives the full variable domain: DVKVTQSSRYLVKRTGEKVFLECVQDMDHENMFWYRQDPGLGLRLIYFSYDVKMKEKGDIPEGYSVSREKKERFSLILESASTNQTSMYLCASSFVLTLEQYFGPGTRLTVT.

This clonotype has a handful of counts. This rearrangement joins TRBV25-1 to TRBJ2-1, with a possible D match to TRBD2 (5 bases). This CDR3 region has 15 residues. The V and J ends lost 2 bases and 4 bases respectively, with 12 bases between them. Germline loops: CDR1 MGHDK, CDR2 SYGVNS. The CDR3, as DNA: TGTGCCAGCAGTGAAAGCGGAGGACTTTACAATGAGCAGTTCTTC. This encodes CASSESGGLYNEQFF.

Notes on this clonotype: A junction end diverges from the germline sequence, so it may reflect a read error. J is TRBJ1-6 and V is TRBV27, with 7 bases lining up with TRBD1. The CDR3 is 16 amino acids. The germline V gene encodes CDR1 MNHEY and CDR2 SMNVEV (reference sequence). As DNA, the CDR3 is TGTGCCAGCAACCCACAGGGGTTCGGGAATAATTCACCCCTCCATTTT. Translated, it gives CASNPQGFGNNSPLHF.